This record concerns one TCR beta chain sequence. What it recognizes is unknown. Genomic DNA of each subset was evenly split across several immunoSEQ plates. Approximately 30,000 T cell genomes (approximately 0.2 ug DNA) went into each sorted-subset replicate. Profiling relied on immunoSEQ multiplex PCR, and the TCRdb table lists in-frame clones only, not all of them. The sample lists roughly 1 million clones, around 78% seen once, with approximately 0.5% in the top ten. This sample is part of a study of shared clonotypes between healthy human individuals. V shed 4 bases and J shed 11 bases, with 9 bases lying between them. Germline V CDR1 and CDR2: SNHLY, FYNNEI. The CDR3 is made up of 11 amino acids. Study-wide results and limits: Investigators expected sequencing depth to affect clonotype sharing among donors. Four donors held 5% to 5.5% of naive CD4 clonotypes in common.

This sequence was found in a man between 18 and 35 years old in good health. Some clones in this sample may be carry-over from other donors' samples. This chain uses TRBV2 with TRBJ1-5; D gene ambiguous. Sequencing input: memory CD4+ T cells from PBMCs. Subset in this sample: CD45RA-negative fraction. The CDR3 protein is CASSGATAQHF. For the CDR3, the DNA is TGTGCCAGCAGTGGGGCCACGGCCCAGCATTTT.